Listed below are T cell receptor beta chains from one sample, sequenced in a study of shared clonotypes between healthy human individuals. Libraries were prepared by immunoSEQ multiplex PCR; TCRdb keeps only in-frame clonotypes and omits some of them. The sample contains more than 500,000 clones, 95% of which appear only once. The sample taken for sequencing was naive CD8+ T cells sorted from blood. The receptors stem from a woman aged 25 to 39 in good health. Each CDR3 is given without its conserved first and last residue. A D gene is named only where the DNA matches it firmly.

D gene	V gene	CDR3 protein
NA	TRBV5-4	ASSFSDTSYEQY
NA	TRBV11-2	ASRTAFRSGANVLT
NA	TRBV5-1	ASSWGPLRGRKYEQY
NA	TRBV7-9	ASSEKGRNSTKLF
TRBD2	TRBV27	ASSPYSSGLADTQY
TRBD2	TRBV28	ASSYGRNEQF
NA	TRBV19	ASSITDTFSYNEQF
NA	TRBV10-3	AISEPLAKGGNEQF
NA	TRBV7-9	ASSLVKGESTDTQY
NA	TRBV28	ASSFKMGDQPQH
TRBD1	TRBV27	ASSAGTGFEQY
NA	TRBV28	ASRKPGTNNNEQF
NA	TRBV27	ASSNRDVGSNEQF
NA	TRBV5-6	ASSLREGVEAF
NA	TRBV6-1	ASSELGGGRSYEQY
TRBD1	TRBV5-4	ASSFTGGRTEAF
NA	TRBV19	ASSIGGIQGYNEQF
NA	TRBV27	ASSHGAAYEQY
NA	TRBV7-9	ASRSGLREAF
NA	TRBV27	ATLDHHNEQF
TRBD1	TRBV30	AWSPGQGFNEQY